The 30 T cell receptor beta chains below all came from one sample that was sequenced in a study of cytomegalovirus exposure and HLA in healthy donors. Produced via immunoSEQ multiplex PCR; TCRdb's table is partial and in-frame only. The sample records 150,000 or so clones, 86% being singletons. Sequencing input: PBMCs. The receptors derive from a man in his late teens or twenties in good health and CMV-seropositive.

This rearrangement joins TRBV4-1 to TRBJ2-7; 7 bases agree with TRBD2. V was clipped by 0 bases and J by 5 bases; unmatched bases: 4. Germline-derived CDR1 and CDR2 are MGHRA and YSYEKL. CDR3 length equals 14 residues. In DNA, the CDR3 is TGCGCCAGCAGCCAAGAGGGGAGGGGAGACGAGCAGTACTTC. Its translation is CASSQEGRGDEQYF.

The chain couples TRBV4-2 to TRBJ2-5, with 9 bases lining up with TRBD2. The CDR3 contains 17 residues. V dropped 0 bases and J dropped 4; count of bases not matched to a gene: 9. Germline V gene data show CDR1 as LGHNA and CDR2 as YNFKEQ. The CDR3 protein is CASSQDGLAGIGETQYF. The CDR3 nucleotides read TGTGCCAGCAGCCAAGATGGGCTAGCGGGAATAGGAGAGACCCAGTACTTC.

The chain carries TRBV20-1 and TRBJ2-1; D gene ambiguous. The V end lost 6 bases, the J end lost 4 bases, and 7 bases lay between the germline ends. Germline V gene lookup returns CDR1 DFQATT and CDR2 SNEGSKA (reference sequence). There are 11 residues in the CDR3. The CDR3 nucleotides are TGCAGTGCGGTGCGGTACAATGAGCAGTTCTTC. Encoded protein: CSAVRYNEQFF.

The V call is TRBV18, the J call TRBJ2-7; the D gene is possibly TRBD2 (5 bases). Trimming took off 5 bases at V and 4 bases at J, with 27 bases between the two ends. CDR1 is KGHSH, CDR2 LQKENI, per germline. This CDR3 has 18 residues. CDR3 protein: CASSNSVGSDPEVYEQYF. The CDR3 coding sequence is TGTGCCAGCTCAAATAGCGTGGGGAGCGACCCCGAGGTGTACGAGCAGTACTTC. Looking up the rest from reference TRBV18 and TRBJ2-7 gives the full variable domain: NAGVMQNPRHLVRRRGQEARLRCSPMKGHSHVYWYRQLPEEGLKFMVYLQKENIIDESGMPKERFSAEFPKEGPSILRIQQVVRGDSAAYFCASSNSVGSDPEVYEQYFGPGTRLTVT.

This chain's CDR3 is CASSSRTSLAKNIQYF. CDR3 DNA sequence: TGTGCCAGCAGTTCCCGCACTAGCCTCGCCAAAAACATTCAGTACTTC. The V and J genes are TRBV6-5 and TRBJ2-4; weak D call: TRBD2 (6 bases). The CDR3 totals 16 residues. Germline values: CDR1 MNHEY, CDR2 SVGAGI. V gave up 4 bases and J gave up 1 base, with 14 bases separating them.

The chain has TRBV30 and TRBJ1-5; TRBD1 aligns across 7 bases. This CDR3 has 13 residues. CDR1 GTSNPN and CDR2 SVGIG come from the germline V gene (reference sequence). The ends lost 5 bases at V and 9 bases at J; junction bases unmatched: 10. CDR3 sequence (DNA): TGTGCCTGGGGGGACAGACTATCAGTGCCCCAGCATTTT. This sequence encodes CAWGDRLSVPQHF.

This rearrangement joins TRBV6-5 to TRBJ2-2; 8 bases line up with TRBD2. This CDR3 comprises 14 residues. Germline trimming cut 7 bases from V and 7 bases from J; bases unmatched to any gene: 8. Looked up from germline, CDR1 is MNHEY and CDR2 is SVGAGI. Here the CDR3 DNA reads TGTGCCAGCACCTACGGGGGGGCGGTCGGGGAGCTGTTTTTT. This translates into CASTYGGAVGELFF.

This sequence joins TRBV5-1 and TRBJ2-2; D perhaps matches TRBD1 (5 bases). CDR3 length: 18 amino acids. Per the germline V gene, CDR1 is SGHRS and CDR2 is YFSETQ. Trimming cost V 0 bases and J 0 bases, with 15 bases left between them. The CDR3 nucleotides are TGCGCCAGCAGCTTGGAGGCTGGGGCCCCCGCGAACACCGGGGAGCTGTTTTTT. Its translation is CASSLEAGAPANTGELFF.

The V gene is TRBV30, the J gene TRBJ1-1; TRBD1 matches at 7 bases. V trimming: 2 bases; J trimming: 0 bases; junction bases outside the gene matches: 3. This CDR3 is 14 amino acids long. From germline, CDR1 is GTSNPN and CDR2 SVGIG (reference sequence). The CDR3 here is CAWSWDRMNTEAFF. CDR3 nucleotides: TGTGCCTGGAGTTGGGACAGAATGAACACTGAAGCTTTCTTT.

V gene TRBV21-1 combines with J gene TRBJ2-2; the tabulated D call, TRBD2, remains unverified against the DNA. TRBV21-1 is tagged as a pseudogene. This CDR3 contains 15 residues. The CDR3 protein is CAIKGGGENTGELFF. Written as DNA, the CDR3 is TGTGCCATTAAGGGCGGGGGAGAGAACACCGGGGAGCTGTTTTTT.

The V and J genes are TRBV6-5 and TRBJ1-1; D gene unclear. Germline V gene sequence: CDR1 MNHEY, CDR2 SVGAGI. V shed 2 bases and J shed 0 bases, with 7 bases lying between them. CDR3 length: 14 residues. CDR3 in amino acids: CASSYAGMNTEAFF. The CDR3 nucleotides read TGTGCCAGCAGTTACGCGGGTATGAACACTGAAGCTTTCTTT.

This chain uses TRBV10-3 with TRBJ1-2; D possibly corresponds to TRBD1 (6 bases). CDR1 and CDR2 from the germline V gene are ENHRY and SYGVKD. The CDR3 loop spans 16 amino acids. The germline V and J ends were trimmed by 4 bases and 5 bases, with 20 bases remaining between them. The CDR3 region is CAISGQVGAVGYGYTF. The DNA for the CDR3 is TGTGCCATCAGTGGTCAAGTGGGGGCGGTTGGGTATGGCTACACCTTC.

J is TRBJ2-3 and V is TRBV18; perhaps TRBD2 as D (6 bases). From germline, CDR1 is KGHSH and CDR2 LQKENI. Trimming left V 3 bases short and J 1 base short, with 8 bases between. This CDR3 is 14 amino acids long. Written as DNA, the CDR3 is TGTGCCAGCTCACCTTCTAGCGGCACAGATACGCAGTATTTT. Translation: CASSPSSGTDTQYF.

This sequence joins TRBV29-1 and TRBJ1-1; no definite D call. V shed 6 bases and J shed 0 bases, with 11 bases lying between them. Per germline, CDR1 SQVTM and CDR2 ANQGSEA. The CDR3 is 13 amino acids. DNA for the CDR3: TGCAGCGTGGCTGACACGTTGAACACTGAAGCTTTCTTT. Its protein is CSVADTLNTEAFF.

This clone was counted a few times. The CDR3 bases are TGTGCCAGCAGCTTGTCTGACAGGGTCGACGAGCAGTACTTC. Amino acids: CASSLSDRVDEQYF. The chain is built from TRBV7-6 and TRBJ2-7, with TRBD1 matching 7 bases. Trimming removed 3 bases from V and 5 bases from J; junction bases left unmatched: 7. The CDR3 totals 14 residues. CDR1 is SGHVS, CDR2 FNYEAQ, per germline.

This clone was seen only once. The chain has TRBV7-6 and TRBJ2-1; TRBD1 matches 7 bases. Looked up from germline, CDR1 is SGHVS and CDR2 is FNYEAQ. The CDR3 length is 15 residues. Trimming took 5 bases from V and 0 from J; bases not matched to a gene: 4. For the CDR3, the DNA is TGTGCCAGCAGCCACGGACAGGTCTCCTACAATGAGCAGTTCTTC. Its protein is CASSHGQVSYNEQFF.

This clone appeared a few times. The V gene is TRBV29-1, the J gene TRBJ1-2, with 10 bases matching TRBD1. Germline trimming cut 6 bases from V and 6 bases from J; bases unmatched to any gene: 4. This CDR3 has 12 residues. The germline gives CDR1 SQVTM, CDR2 ANQGSEA. Here the CDR3 reads CSVSDRGHGYTF. CDR3 coding DNA: TGCAGCGTCAGCGACAGGGGGCATGGCTACACCTTC.

This clone was found a few times. The V call is TRBV2, the J call TRBJ1-2, with D possibly matching TRBD1 (5 bases). The germline V and J ends were trimmed by 7 bases and 5 bases, with 14 bases remaining between them. CDR3 length equals 13 residues. The V gene's germline CDR1 is SNHLY and CDR2 FYNNEI. The CDR3 reads CASIFGQGYGYTF. CDR3 DNA: TGTGCCAGCATTTTCGGTCAGGGATATGGCTACACCTTC.

This chain uses TRBV5-1 with TRBJ2-5; 7 positions agree with TRBD1. The CDR3 is made up of 14 amino acids. The V segment lost 0 bases and the J segment 12 bases; nucleotides outside the gene matches: 11. CDR1 SGHRS and CDR2 YFSETQ come from the germline V gene. The CDR3 region has the DNA TGCGCCAGCAGCTTGGAGGTGGCGTCGGGACAGAAGTACTTC. Translation gives CASSLEVASGQKYF.

V usage is TRBV2 and J usage is TRBJ1-1; D uncertain. This CDR3 spans 13 amino acids. In germline, CDR1 is SNHLY, CDR2 FYNNEI. Trimming pared 9 bases from V and 1 base from J, leaving 12 bases between. CDR3 DNA sequence: TGTGCCAGTTTTCGTGAGGGGAACACTGAAGCTTTCTTT. This sequence encodes CASFREGNTEAFF.

The gene calls are TRBV10-3 and TRBJ2-4, with D tentatively TRBD1 (6 bases). There are 16 residues in the CDR3. In germline, CDR1 is ENHRY, CDR2 SYGVKD. Trimming pared 2 bases from V and 6 bases from J, leaving 17 bases between. The CDR3 DNA sequence: TGTGCCATCAGTGAGCCGACAGGACGGTCCGGAAACATTCAGTACTTC. Its translation: CAISEPTGRSGNIQYF.

The gene calls are TRBV4-3 and TRBJ2-1; 11 bases agree with TRBD2. The V gene end was trimmed by 0 bases and the J gene end by 4 bases; junction bases not matched to a gene: 5. CDR3 length equals 17 residues. Germline CDR1 is LGHNA and CDR2 is YSLEER. Here the CDR3 DNA reads TGCGCCAGCAGCCAAGAATACGGGACTAGCGGTTACAATGAGCAGTTCTTC. This encodes CASSQEYGTSGYNEQFF.

The chain couples TRBV6-5 to TRBJ2-7; TRBD1 matches 11 bases. The CDR3 consists of 15 residues. The V gene end was trimmed by 0 bases and the J gene end by 4 bases; junction bases not matched to a gene: 2. Germline CDR1 MNHEY, CDR2 SVGAGI. This CDR3 is CASSYSGTGGYEQYF. The CDR3 DNA sequence: TGTGCCAGCAGTTACTCGGGGACAGGGGGTTACGAGCAGTACTTC.

Here the CDR3 reads CASSLLRGGIKNEKLFF. CDR3 DNA sequence: TGTGCCAGCAGTTTGTTGAGGGGCGGGATTAAGAATGAAAAACTGTTTTTT. This chain uses TRBV28 with TRBJ1-4; weak D call: TRBD1 (5 bases). The CDR3 length is 17 residues. V gave up 3 bases and J gave up 5 bases, with 19 bases separating them. Germline CDR1 and CDR2: MDHEN and SYDVKM.

This chain links TRBV5-1 with TRBJ2-3; tentatively, D is TRBD1 (6 bases). Deletions cut 4 bases from V and 0 bases from J, with 9 bases between. Germline lookup yields CDR1 SGHRS and CDR2 YFSETQ. The CDR3 is made up of 14 amino acids. The CDR3 DNA reads as TGCGCCAGCAGCCCCGGACAGAGCACAGATACGCAGTATTTT. It codes for CASSPGQSTDTQYF.

The rearrangement uses TRBV7-8 and TRBJ1-2, with a weak D call TRBD1 (6 bases). Trimming removed 6 bases at V and 5 bases at J, with 19 bases between. This CDR3 has 15 amino acids. Germline V CDR1 and CDR2: SGHVS, FQNEAQ. Written as DNA, the CDR3 is TGTGCCAGCAGTCCAGCGCGGACAGCAAATTATGGCTACACCTTC. As protein: CASSPARTANYGYTF.

This rearrangement joins TRBV5-4 to TRBJ1-3; the D is unclear. There are 12 residues in the CDR3. From germline, CDR1 is SGHNT and CDR2 YYREEE (reference sequence). V gave up 3 bases and J gave up 4 bases, with 5 bases separating them. CDR3 sequence (DNA): TGTGCCAGCAGCTCCCAGGGAAACACCATATATTTT. Translating gives CASSSQGNTIYF. Drawing the rest from reference TRBV5-4 and TRBJ1-3, the complete variable domain is ETGVTQSPTHLIKTRGQQVTLRCSSQSGHNTVSWYQQALGQGPQFIFQYYREEENGRGNFPPRFSGLQFPNYSSELNVNALELDDSALYLCASSSQGNTIYFGEGSWLTVV.

The rearrangement links TRBV29-1 to TRBJ1-4; D gene uncertain. CDR3 size: 15 residues. Germline V gene sequence: CDR1 SQVTM, CDR2 ANQGSEA. Deletions cut 6 bases from V and 0 bases from J, with 14 bases between. CDR3 amino acids: CSVSEDVATNEKLFF. CDR3 nucleotides: TGCAGCGTCTCGGAGGATGTTGCAACTAATGAAAAACTGTTTTTT.

The chain couples TRBV6-5 to TRBJ1-1; possibly TRBD1 for D (5 bases). Trimming removed 2 bases at V and 1 base at J, with 14 bases between. This CDR3 contains 16 residues. Germline lookup yields CDR1 MNHEY and CDR2 SVGAGI. The CDR3 DNA is TGTGCCAGCAGTTACAGTGGGGCAGGTTCGAACACTGAAGCTTTCTTT. This sequence encodes CASSYSGAGSNTEAFF.

The rearrangement uses TRBV2 and TRBJ2-5; 9 bases agree with TRBD2. Per the germline V gene, CDR1 is SNHLY and CDR2 is FYNNEI. The CDR3 is 15 residues long. With 2 bases clipped from V and 4 bases from J, the junction kept 5 bases outside the gene matches. The CDR3 here is CASSERGTSRETQYF. The CDR3 region has the DNA TGTGCCAGCAGTGAACGGGGGACTAGCAGAGAGACCCAGTACTTC. Drawing the rest from reference TRBV2 and TRBJ2-5, the complete variable domain is EPEVTQTPSHQVTQMGQEVILRCVPISNHLYFYWYRQILGQKVEFLVSFYNNEISEKSEIFDDQFSVERPDGSNFTLKIRSTKLEDSAMYFCASSERGTSRETQYFGPGTRLLVL.